Below, 24 T cell receptor beta chains from the same sample are listed, as sequenced in a study of blood T cell repertoires in COVID-19. Profiled with immunoSEQ multiplex PCR; TCRdb holds only in-frame clones, not every one. Of 250,000 to 400,000 clones listed, about 91% are singletons. Sequencing was done on a sample of peripheral blood. Receptor source: a woman aged 25 to 39 with COVID-19, enrolled during active disease.

The chain is built from TRBV7-8 and TRBJ2-2, with 9 nucleotides matching TRBD2. This CDR3 contains 18 residues. V lost 1 base and J lost 7; bases outside the gene matches: 13. Germline assignment: CDR1 SGHVS and CDR2 FQNEAQ. The CDR3: CASSLEEGVAGDGGELFF. In DNA, the CDR3 is TGTGCCAGCAGCTTAGAAGAAGGAGTAGCGGGGGATGGCGGGGAGCTGTTTTTT.

This chain connects TRBV15 to TRBJ2-3, with TRBD1 identical over 8 bases. V lost 5 bases, J lost 4 bases, and 11 bases stayed unmatched. The CDR3 has 16 residues. Germline V gene sequence: CDR1 LNHNV, CDR2 YYDKDF (reference sequence). The CDR3 here is CATSSYRGTAADTQYF. CDR3 sequence (DNA): TGTGCCACCAGCTCGTACAGGGGGACAGCGGCAGATACGCAGTATTTT.

V is TRBV6-5 and J is TRBJ2-7; possibly TRBD1 for D (6 bases). With 6 bases removed from V and 1 base from J, the gap between germline ends came to 13 bases. The CDR3 spans 14 residues. Germline V gene data show CDR1 as MNHEY and CDR2 as SVGAGI. CDR3 region: CASSTNRVSYEQYF. The CDR3 coding sequence is TGTGCCAGCAGCACCAACAGGGTATCCTACGAGCAGTACTTC.

V gene TRBV5-1 combines with J gene TRBJ2-1; TRBD1 might be the D (6 bases). Germline values: CDR1 SGHRS, CDR2 YFSETQ. V was shortened by 4 bases and J by 1 base, with 12 bases between the two germline ends. CDR3 length equals 15 residues. CDR3: CASSTGTFSYNEQFF. CDR3 DNA: TGCGCCAGCAGCACCGGGACATTTTCCTACAATGAGCAGTTCTTC.

The V call is TRBV2, the J call TRBJ1-2; 9 nucleotides agree with TRBD1. Germline V gives CDR1 SNHLY, CDR2 FYNNEI. The CDR3 consists of 14 residues. V gave up 1 base and J gave up 8 bases; unmatched junction bases: 5. The CDR3, as DNA: TGTGCCAGCAGTGAAGACGGGACAGGGATCGGCTACACCTTC. Its protein is CASSEDGTGIGYTF.

V is TRBV7-2 and J is TRBJ1-6; 9 bases match TRBD1. After removal of 0 bases from V and 4 bases from J, the junction contained 4 bases not matched to a gene. Germline CDR1 SGHTA, CDR2 FQGNSA. The length of the CDR3 is 17 residues. The CDR3 bases are TGTGCCAGCAGCTTAGCGCTCGGGACAGGGTATAATTCACCCCTCCACTTT. It codes for CASSLALGTGYNSPLHF.

The V gene is TRBV14, the J gene TRBJ1-1, with 7 nucleotides matching TRBD1. In germline, CDR1 is SGHDN, CDR2 FVKESK. This CDR3 has 13 residues. V dropped 8 bases and J dropped 7; count of bases not matched to a gene: 10. CDR3 coding DNA: TGTGCCAGCGACAGGGCCGGGGGCCGTGAAGCTTTCTTT. It specifies CASDRAGGREAFF.

In its sample, this clone was seen a few times. Written as DNA, the CDR3 is TGTGCCAGTAGTGACTGGGGGCGAAACCCGGAGACCCAGTACTTC. It translates to CASSDWGRNPETQYF. V gene TRBV19 combines with J gene TRBJ2-5; D may be TRBD1 (6 bases). The ends were cut back, 5 bases at V and 5 bases at J, with 18 bases in the middle. Germline V gene sequence: CDR1 LNHDA, CDR2 SQIVND (reference sequence). This CDR3 region has 15 residues.

The chain carries TRBV6-5 and TRBJ2-1, with a possible D match to TRBD1 (5 bases). The CDR3 has 14 amino acids. V was trimmed by 10 bases and J by 4 bases, leaving 17 bases between them. Per germline, CDR1 MNHEY and CDR2 SVGAGI. The CDR3 DNA reads TGTGCCACTTTAGGGGTGGATATGTACAATGAGCAGTTCTTC. This gives the protein CATLGVDMYNEQFF.

This sequence joins TRBV10-1 and TRBJ2-7; 7 positions match TRBD2. The CDR3 has 15 residues. Germline V gene lookup returns CDR1 WNHNN and CDR2 SYGVQD (reference sequence). The V segment lost 10 bases and the J segment 2 bases; nucleotides outside the gene matches: 14. Here the CDR3 DNA reads TGCGCCACACCACGTCCGGGAGGACCTCCCTACGAGCAGTACGTC. It yields the protein CATPRPGGPPYEQYV.

This clone was seen only once. The genes are TRBV13 and TRBJ1-1; 9 bases agree with TRBD1. Germline-derived CDR1 and CDR2 are PRHDT and FYEKMQ (reference sequence). The CDR3 contains 13 residues. Losses at the gene ends were 5 bases for V and 9 bases for J; bases not matched to a gene: 7. Written as DNA, the CDR3 is TGTGCCAGCAGCCCCGGGACAGGGAGTAAAGCTTTCTTT. Residues: CASSPGTGSKAFF. The whole variable domain, remainder taken from reference TRBV13 and TRBJ1-1, is AAGVIQSPRHLIKEKRETATLKCYPIPRHDTVYWYQQGPGQDPQFLISFYEKMQSDKGSIPDRFSAQQFSDYHSELNMSSLELGDSALYFCASSPGTGSKAFFGQGTRLTVV.

In the case of this clone: Distinct nucleotide sequences in the sample also encode this CDR3. The V and J genes are TRBV25-1 and TRBJ1-4; D perhaps matches TRBD1 (5 bases). The CDR3 spans 14 residues. Trimming took off 1 base at V and 7 bases at J, with 10 bases between the two ends. In germline, CDR1 is MGHDK, CDR2 SYGVNS. CDR3 in amino acids: CASSELGGVEKLFF. CDR3 nucleotides: TGTGCCAGCAGTGAATTAGGAGGGGTTGAAAAACTGTTTTTT.

The count of this clone is one. The chain combines TRBV28 with TRBJ1-5; D unresolved. Germline V gene lookup returns CDR1 MDHEN and CDR2 SYDVKM. With 7 bases removed from V and 4 bases from J, the gap between germline ends came to 26 bases. CDR3 size: 18 residues. CDR3 DNA: TGTGCCAGCACCCCGGAGGCTATCTGGGCGGCGGTAAATCAGCCCCAGCATTTT. It yields the protein CASTPEAIWAAVNQPQHF.

The chain's CDR3 is CASSHPRGTQYF. CDR3 in DNA: TGTGCCAGCAGCCACCCTCGGGGTACGCAGTATTTT. This chain uses TRBV3-1 (or the pseudogene TRBV3-2) with TRBJ2-3; maybe TRBD2 (5 bases). There are 12 residues in the CDR3. V was clipped by 3 bases and J by 8 bases, with 9 bases between them. In germline, CDR1 is LGHDT, CDR2 YNNKEL (reference sequence).

The rearrangement links TRBV29-1 to TRBJ1-3, with 8 bases that match TRBD1. The J segment lost 3 bases and the V segment lost 3 bases, leaving 4 bases of the junction unmatched. Germline V lookup: CDR1 SQVTM, CDR2 ANQGSEA. The CDR3 sequence is 14 residues long. This chain's CDR3 is CSVDQGANGNTIYF. The CDR3 DNA follows: TGCAGCGTTGACCAGGGGGCAAATGGAAACACCATATATTTT.

CDR3 in DNA: TGTGCCAGCAGCGACAGTTCCTATAATTCACCCCTCCACTTT. As protein: CASSDSSYNSPLHF. V is TRBV28 and J is TRBJ1-6; perhaps TRBD1 as D (5 bases). V was shortened by 6 bases and J by 1 base, with 7 bases between the two germline ends. This CDR3 spans 14 amino acids. Germline V lookup: CDR1 MDHEN, CDR2 SYDVKM.

The chain uses TRBV2 and TRBJ1-4; 8 nucleotides match TRBD1. The CDR3 is 15 residues long. Per the germline V gene, CDR1 is SNHLY and CDR2 is FYNNEI. V shed 4 bases and J 11 bases; nucleotides not matched to a gene: 12. CDR3 coding DNA: TGTGCCAGCAGTGGGCCGAAGACAGGGGTGAGGAAACTGTTTTTT. Its protein is CASSGPKTGVRKLFF. Based on the CDR3 plus reference TRBV2 and TRBJ1-4, the full variable domain is EPEVTQTPSHQVTQMGQEVILRCVPISNHLYFYWYRQILGQKVEFLVSFYNNEISEKSEIFDDQFSVERPDGSNFTLKIRSTKLEDSAMYFCASSGPKTGVRKLFFGSGTQLSVL.

This clone has a single count. This sequence joins TRBV7-2 and TRBJ1-1; D is ambiguous. CDR1 and CDR2 (germline): SGHTA, FQGNSA. This CDR3 is 14 amino acids long. Trimming took off 5 bases at V and 4 bases at J, with 14 bases between the two ends. The CDR3 is CASSQSYFGTEAFF. Written as DNA, the CDR3 is TGTGCCAGCAGCCAGTCGTATTTTGGCACTGAAGCTTTCTTT.

This chain joins TRBV14 and TRBJ1-6, with D unclear. V dropped 5 bases and J dropped 7 bases, with 18 bases sitting between them. The CDR3 length is 16 residues. Germline CDR1 SGHDN, CDR2 FVKESK. The chain's CDR3 is CASSIRLVGRNSPLHF. In DNA form, the CDR3 reads TGTGCCAGCAGCATCCGCCTGGTGGGGAGGAATTCACCCCTCCACTTT.

The rearrangement links TRBV3-1 (or the pseudogene TRBV3-2) to TRBJ2-3, with D possibly matching TRBD2 (6 bases). Looked up from germline, CDR1 is LGHDT and CDR2 is YNNKEL (reference sequence). Deletions cut 1 base from V and 5 bases from J, with 10 bases between. The length of the CDR3 is 14 residues. The CDR3 region has the DNA TGTGCCAGCAGCCAAGGGGGACTTGAAGATACGCAGTATTTT. Translating it yields CASSQGGLEDTQYF.

The V and J genes are TRBV6-5 and TRBJ2-7; maybe TRBD1 (6 bases). The CDR3 runs 13 residues. CDR1 is MNHEY and CDR2 is SVGAGI in the germline V gene. The germline V and J ends were trimmed by 6 bases and 5 bases, with 14 bases remaining between them. The CDR3: CASSRTVNHEQYF. CDR3 DNA: TGTGCCAGCAGCCGGACAGTTAACCACGAGCAGTACTTC.

The chain joins TRBV19 to TRBJ1-4; the D is unclear. The ends were cut back, 3 bases at V and 6 bases at J, with 11 bases in the middle. The CDR3 runs 14 residues. The V gene's germline CDR1 is LNHDA and CDR2 SQIVND (reference sequence). In nucleotides, the CDR3 is TGTGCCAGTAGTATGAGAGGAGGGTATGAAAAACTGTTTTTT. As protein: CASSMRGGYEKLFF.

V usage is TRBV19 and J usage is TRBJ1-2; D ambiguous. Germline loops: CDR1 LNHDA, CDR2 SQIVND (reference sequence). V was shortened by 0 bases and J by 10 bases, with 9 bases between the two germline ends. The CDR3 sequence is 12 residues long. CDR3 DNA: TGTGCCAGTAGTATAGATCAGGTCCTCTACACCTTC. This codes for CASSIDQVLYTF.

The chain joins TRBV5-1 to TRBJ1-6, with D unresolved. The V and J ends lost 0 bases and 10 bases respectively, with 8 bases between them. From germline, CDR1 is SGHRS and CDR2 YFSETQ. This CDR3 contains 13 residues. The CDR3 here is CASSLVYGSPLHF. Here the CDR3 DNA reads TGCGCCAGCAGCTTGGTTTACGGGTCACCCCTCCACTTT.